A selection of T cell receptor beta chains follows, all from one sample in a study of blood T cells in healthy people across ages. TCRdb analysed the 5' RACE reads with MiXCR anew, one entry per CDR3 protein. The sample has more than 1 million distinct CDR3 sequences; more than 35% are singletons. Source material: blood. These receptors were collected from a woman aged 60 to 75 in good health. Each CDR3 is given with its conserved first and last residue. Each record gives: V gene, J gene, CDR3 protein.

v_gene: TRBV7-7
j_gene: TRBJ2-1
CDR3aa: CASSLAGGIGNEQFF

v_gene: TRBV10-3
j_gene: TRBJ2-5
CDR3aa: CAISENIGMGYNEQYF

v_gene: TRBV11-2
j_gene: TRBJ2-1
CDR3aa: CASSSPHRLAGGNEQFF

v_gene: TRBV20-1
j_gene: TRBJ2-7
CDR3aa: CSAIAGGLYEQYF

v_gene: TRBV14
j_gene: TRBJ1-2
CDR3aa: CASSRDSTYGYTF

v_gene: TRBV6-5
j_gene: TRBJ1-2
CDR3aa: CASSYAGDSYTF

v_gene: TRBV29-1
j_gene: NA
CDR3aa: CSVVGLAGDPLSYEQYF

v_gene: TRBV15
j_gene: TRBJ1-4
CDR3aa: CATSSRLNEKLFF

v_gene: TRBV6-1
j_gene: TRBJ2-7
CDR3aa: CASSEALTGAYEQYF

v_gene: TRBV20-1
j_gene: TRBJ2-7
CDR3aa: CSAVFSGAGYEQYF